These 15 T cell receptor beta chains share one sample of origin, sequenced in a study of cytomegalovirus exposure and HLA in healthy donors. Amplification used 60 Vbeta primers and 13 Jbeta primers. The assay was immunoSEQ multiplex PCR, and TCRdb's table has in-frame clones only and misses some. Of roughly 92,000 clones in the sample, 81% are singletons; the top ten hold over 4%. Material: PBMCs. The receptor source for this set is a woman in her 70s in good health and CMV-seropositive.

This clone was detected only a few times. The CDR3 sequence: CASSSGNTGELFF. In nucleotides, the CDR3 is TGCGCCAGCAGCTCAGGGAACACCGGGGAGCTGTTTTTT. The genes are TRBV5-1 and TRBJ2-2; D uncertain. CDR3 length equals 13 residues. Germline-derived CDR1 and CDR2 are SGHRS and YFSETQ. The V and J ends lost 3 bases and 1 base respectively, with 4 bases between them. The full variable domain, with the rest looked up from reference TRBV5-1 and TRBJ2-2, is KAGVTQTPRYLIKTRGQQVTLSCSPISGHRSVSWYQQTPGQGLQFLFEYFSETQRNKGNFPGRFSGRQFSNSRSEMNVSTLELGDSALYLCASSSGNTGELFFGEGSRLTVL.

The CDR3, as DNA: TGTGCCAGCTCTTCACTTCGGCAGGCCTCCAATGAGCAGTTCTTC. Translating it yields CASSSLRQASNEQFF. This rearrangement joins TRBV18 to TRBJ2-1; D uncertain. The CDR3 spans 15 residues. Germline CDR1 reads KGHSH; CDR2 reads LQKENI. Trimming took off 6 bases at V and 6 bases at J, with 18 bases between the two ends.

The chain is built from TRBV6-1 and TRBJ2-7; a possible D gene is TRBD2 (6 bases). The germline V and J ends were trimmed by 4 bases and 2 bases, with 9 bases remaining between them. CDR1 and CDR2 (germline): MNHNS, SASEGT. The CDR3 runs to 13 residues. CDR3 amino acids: CASSGRGTYEQYF. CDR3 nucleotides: TGTGCCAGCAGTGGACGGGGGACCTACGAGCAGTACTTC.

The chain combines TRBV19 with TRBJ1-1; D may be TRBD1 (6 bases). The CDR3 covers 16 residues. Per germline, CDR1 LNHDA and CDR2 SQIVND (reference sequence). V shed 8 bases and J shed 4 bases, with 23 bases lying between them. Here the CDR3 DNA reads TGTGCCAGTCTGGGCCCACAGGGCCCTTGGACCACTGAAGCTTTCTTT. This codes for CASLGPQGPWTTEAFF. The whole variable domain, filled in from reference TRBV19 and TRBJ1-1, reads DGGITQSPKYLFRKEGQNVTLSCEQNLNHDAMYWYRQDPGQGLRLIYYSQIVNDFQKGDIAEGYSVSREKKESFPLTVTSAQKNPTAFYLCASLGPQGPWTTEAFFGQGTRLTVV.

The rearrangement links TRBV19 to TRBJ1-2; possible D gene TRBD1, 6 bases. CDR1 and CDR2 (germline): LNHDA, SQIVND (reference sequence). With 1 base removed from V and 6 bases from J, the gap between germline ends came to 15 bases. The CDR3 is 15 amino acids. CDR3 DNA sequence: TGTGCCAGTAGTATAGCGAGGGGGAGAAGAGATGGCTACACCTTC. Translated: CASSIARGRRDGYTF.

The CDR3 is CASSAGTVVDGELFF. CDR3 sequence (DNA): TGTGCCAGCTCAGCAGGGACAGTGGTCGACGGGGAGCTGTTTTTT. This chain connects TRBV18 to TRBJ2-2, with 7 bases that match TRBD1. The J segment lost 7 bases and the V segment lost 5 bases, leaving 10 bases of the junction unmatched. This CDR3 has 15 residues. The germline V gene has CDR1 KGHSH and CDR2 LQKENI.

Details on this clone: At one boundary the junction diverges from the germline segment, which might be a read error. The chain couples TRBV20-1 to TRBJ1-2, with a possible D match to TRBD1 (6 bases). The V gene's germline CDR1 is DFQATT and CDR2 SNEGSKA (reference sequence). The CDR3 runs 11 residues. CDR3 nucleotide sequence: TGCAGTGCTAGCCTCGGGGGGGGCTACGCCTTC. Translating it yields CSASLGGGYAF.

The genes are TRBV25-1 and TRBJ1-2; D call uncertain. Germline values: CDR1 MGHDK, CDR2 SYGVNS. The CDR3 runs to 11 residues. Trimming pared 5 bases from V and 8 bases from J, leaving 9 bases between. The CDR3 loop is CASSTPRGYTF. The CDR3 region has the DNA TGTGCCAGCAGTACCCCTCGGGGCTACACCTTC.

The DNA of the CDR3 is TGTGCCACTTCGATTCCGGGAGAAGAGACCCAGTACTTC. Protein product: CATSIPGEETQYF. J is TRBJ2-5 and V is TRBV5-5; D may be TRBD2 (6 bases). Trimming shortened V by 9 bases and J by 3 bases, and 15 bases separated the two germline ends. The CDR3 length is 13 residues. Germline V gene lookup returns CDR1 SGHKS and CDR2 YYEKEE (reference sequence).

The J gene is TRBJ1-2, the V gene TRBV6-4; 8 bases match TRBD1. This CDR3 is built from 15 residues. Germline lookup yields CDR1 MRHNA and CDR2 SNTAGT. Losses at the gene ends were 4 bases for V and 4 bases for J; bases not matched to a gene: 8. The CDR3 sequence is CASSAGPDRAYGYTF. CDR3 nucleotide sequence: TGTGCCAGCAGTGCGGGCCCGGACAGGGCCTATGGCTACACCTTC.

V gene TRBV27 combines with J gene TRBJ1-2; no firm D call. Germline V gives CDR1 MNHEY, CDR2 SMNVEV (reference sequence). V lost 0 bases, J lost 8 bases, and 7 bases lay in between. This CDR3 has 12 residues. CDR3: CASSLSGSGYTF. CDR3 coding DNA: TGTGCCAGCAGTTTATCAGGGAGCGGCTACACCTTC.

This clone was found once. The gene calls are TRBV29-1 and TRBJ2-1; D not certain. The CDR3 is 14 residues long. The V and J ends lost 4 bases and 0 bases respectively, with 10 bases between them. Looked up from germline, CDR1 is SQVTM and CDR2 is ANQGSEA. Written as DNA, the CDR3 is TGCAGCGTTGTATTCAGGTACTCCTACAATGAGCAGTTCTTC. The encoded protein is CSVVFRYSYNEQFF.

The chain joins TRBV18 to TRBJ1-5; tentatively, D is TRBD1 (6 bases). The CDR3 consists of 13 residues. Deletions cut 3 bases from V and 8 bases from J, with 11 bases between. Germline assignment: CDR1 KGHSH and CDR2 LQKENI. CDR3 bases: TGTGCCAGCTCACCGCAGGGGAAGGAGCCCCAGCATTTT. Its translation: CASSPQGKEPQHF. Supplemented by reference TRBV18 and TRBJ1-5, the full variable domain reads NAGVMQNPRHLVRRRGQEARLRCSPMKGHSHVYWYRQLPEEGLKFMVYLQKENIIDESGMPKERFSAEFPKEGPSILRIQQVVRGDSAAYFCASSPQGKEPQHFGDGTRLSIL.

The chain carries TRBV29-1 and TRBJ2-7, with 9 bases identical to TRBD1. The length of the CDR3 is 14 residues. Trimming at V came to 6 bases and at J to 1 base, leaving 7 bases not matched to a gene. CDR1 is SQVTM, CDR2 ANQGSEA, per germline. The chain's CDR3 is CSVAGTGLSYEQYF. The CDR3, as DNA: TGCAGCGTCGCCGGGACAGGGCTTTCCTACGAGCAGTACTTC.

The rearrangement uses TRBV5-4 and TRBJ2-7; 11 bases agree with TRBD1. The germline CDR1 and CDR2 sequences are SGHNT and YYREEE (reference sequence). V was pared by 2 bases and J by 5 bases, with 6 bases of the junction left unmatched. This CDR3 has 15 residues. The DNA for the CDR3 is TGTGCCAGCAGCTTACGGACAGGGGGCAGAAACGAGCAGTACTTC. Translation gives CASSLRTGGRNEQYF. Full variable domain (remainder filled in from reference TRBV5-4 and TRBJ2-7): ETGVTQSPTHLIKTRGQQVTLRCSSQSGHNTVSWYQQALGQGPQFIFQYYREEENGRGNFPPRFSGLQFPNYSSELNVNALELDDSALYLCASSLRTGGRNEQYFGPGTRLTVT.